This note documents a single T cell receptor (beta chain) sequence. The target antigen is unknown. The CDR3 loop spans 16 amino acids. CDR1 and CDR2 (germline): SEHNR, FQNEAQ (reference sequence). J was trimmed by 7 bases and V by 0 bases; bases with no gene match: 6. The data stem from a study of shared clonotypes between healthy human individuals. In the study overall: Per-donor plates numbered three CD4 naive, three CD4 memory, two CD8 naive and one CD8 memory.

The naive CD8 fraction comprised CD45RO-negative cells positively selected for CCR7 and excluded terminally differentiated effector memory CD45RA+ cells. For every subset, genomic DNA was evenly distributed across several immunoSEQ plates. Authors' methods: In the immunoSEQ data, sequences were junction-only and lacked quality scores, so filtering differed. Only in-frame clones appear in the TCRdb table, and some are missing; sequencing was by immunoSEQ multiplex PCR. That table is the source of V, J and clone size, and D and trimming were worked out from the DNA. The sample holds under 2,000,000 clones, 85% to 95% seen once. Study results and limitations: Generation of non-shared clonotypes was less probable than generation of clonotypes shared by all four donors.

This receptor was identified in a young man in good health. The V and J genes are TRBV7-9 and TRBJ2-1, with TRBD1 matching over 10 bases. Sequences were obtained from naive CD8+ T cells sorted from blood. DNA for the CDR3: TGTGCCAGCAGCTTAGCGACAGGGGGCGAGGGAAATGAGCAGTTCTTC. Encoded protein: CASSLATGGEGNEQFF. The full variable domain, completed using reference TRBV7-9 and TRBJ2-1, is DTGVSQNPRHKITKRGQNVTFRCDPISEHNRLYWYRQTLGQGPEFLTYFQNEAQLEKSRLLSDRFSAERPKGSFSTLEIQRTEQGDSAMYLCASSLATGGEGNEQFFGPGTRLTVL.